Below, 15 T cell receptor beta chains from the same sample are listed, as sequenced in a study of cytomegalovirus exposure and HLA in healthy donors. With 60 Vbeta and 13 Jbeta primers, the PCR was carried out. The method was immunoSEQ multiplex PCR; TCRdb's version includes in-frame clones alone and lacks a portion of them. This sample carries some 99,000 clones, 81% of them seen once, and the ten largest clones take roughly 2%. The source material was PBMCs. The source is a woman aged 25 to 45 in good health and CMV-seronegative.

This rearrangement joins TRBV21-1 to TRBJ2-1; the table assigns TRBD2, which was not confirmed against the DNA. TRBV21-1 is noted as a pseudogene. CDR3 size: 14 residues. CDR3 in DNA: TGTGCCAGCGGGAGCGGGAGGGGGTACAATGAGCAGTTCTTC. Its translation is CASGSGRGYNEQFF.

This sequence joins TRBV11-3 and TRBJ2-1; 8 nucleotides agree with TRBD1. The trim removed 5 bases at V and 8 bases at J, leaving 14 bases unmatched. Germline V gene lookup returns CDR1 SGHNT and CDR2 YENEEA. The CDR3 loop spans 16 amino acids. The CDR3 DNA reads as TGTGCCAGCAGCCCTGAGACCGGGACAGGACTCGATGAGCAGTTCTTC. It specifies CASSPETGTGLDEQFF. The full variable domain, in which reference TRBV11-3 and TRBJ2-1 provide the parts outside the CDR3, is EAGVVQSPRYKIIEKKQPVAFWCNPISGHNTLYWYLQNLGQGPELLIRYENEEAVDDSQLPKDRFSAERLKGVDSTLKIQPAELGDSAVYLCASSPETGTGLDEQFFGPGTRLTVL.

The chain has TRBV4-1 and TRBJ2-7, with TRBD1 identical over 7 bases. The germline V gene has CDR1 MGHRA and CDR2 YSYEKL. The CDR3 totals 14 residues. Trimming removed 6 bases from V and 1 base from J; junction bases left unmatched: 6. CDR3 sequence reads: CASRRDSQSYEQYF. The CDR3 DNA is TGCGCCAGCAGACGGGACAGCCAGTCCTACGAGCAGTACTTC.

The chain employs TRBV9 and TRBJ2-7; 9 bases are a match to TRBD1. V lost 3 bases and J lost 7; bases outside the gene matches: 8. CDR3 length equals 14 residues. Germline values: CDR1 SGDLS, CDR2 YYNGEE. The CDR3 reads CASSEGTGMGEQYF. The DNA for the CDR3 is TGTGCCAGCAGCGAAGGGACAGGGATGGGAGAGCAGTACTTC.

CDR3 in amino acids: CASAAGTVSGNTIYF. The DNA of the CDR3 is TGTGCCAGTGCCGCCGGGACAGTCTCTGGAAACACCATATATTTT. J is TRBJ1-3 and V is TRBV19; 7 nucleotides agree with TRBD1. The germline gives CDR1 LNHDA, CDR2 SQIVND (reference sequence). After removal of 8 bases from V and 0 bases from J, the junction contained 7 bases not matched to a gene. The length of the CDR3 is 15 residues.

J is TRBJ2-1 and V is TRBV29-1, with D perhaps matching TRBD1 (5 bases). This CDR3 has 14 amino acids. CDR1 SQVTM and CDR2 ANQGSEA come from the germline V gene. V dropped 4 bases and J dropped 3 bases, with 13 bases sitting between them. CDR3 amino acids: CSVAQGIGYNEQFF. The DNA of the CDR3 is TGCAGCGTTGCCCAGGGAATAGGCTACAATGAGCAGTTCTTC.

This chain uses TRBV5-1 with TRBJ2-1, with 9 nucleotides matching TRBD1. Germline CDR1 SGHRS, CDR2 YFSETQ. The CDR3 extends over 14 amino acids. The V segment lost 1 base and the J segment 7 bases; nucleotides outside the gene matches: 3. This CDR3 is CASSLRTGVNEQFF. The CDR3 DNA sequence: TGCGCCAGCAGCTTGCGGACAGGGGTGAATGAGCAGTTCTTC.

V gene TRBV19 combines with J gene TRBJ2-3, with 9 bases that match TRBD1. The CDR3 has 16 residues. V dropped 4 bases and J dropped 3; count of bases not matched to a gene: 8. Germline V gives CDR1 LNHDA, CDR2 SQIVND (reference sequence). In DNA form, the CDR3 reads TGTGCCAGTAGTACCGGGACAGGGTATAAGACAGATACGCAGTATTTT. Protein sequence: CASSTGTGYKTDTQYF.

This clone was detected only a few times. The chain recombines TRBV4-2 with TRBJ2-1; tentatively, D is TRBD1 (5 bases). V dropped 3 bases and J dropped 3 bases, with 12 bases sitting between them. This CDR3 is 15 amino acids long. CDR1 is LGHNA, CDR2 YNFKEQ, per germline. CDR3 bases: TGTGCCAGCAGCCAGGGCCAGGGTGACTACAATGAGCAGTTCTTC. It yields the protein CASSQGQGDYNEQFF.

V is TRBV5-1 and J is TRBJ2-1; D may be TRBD2 (7 bases). V was cut by 6 bases and J by 1 base, with 20 bases left in between. CDR1 and CDR2 (germline): SGHRS, YFSETQ. The CDR3 consists of 17 residues. CDR3 coding DNA: TGCGCCAGCAACCTTGATCTTGCGGGGGCGTCCTACAATGAGCAGTTCTTC. This sequence encodes CASNLDLAGASYNEQFF.

The V call is TRBV19, the J call TRBJ2-1; D might be TRBD2 (6 bases). Trimming pared 1 base from V and 8 bases from J, leaving 27 bases between. Germline V gene lookup returns CDR1 LNHDA and CDR2 SQIVND (reference sequence). The CDR3 is made up of 19 amino acids. The CDR3 here is CASSIGYYGTHIDPHEQFF. CDR3 DNA sequence: TGTGCCAGTAGTATAGGCTACTACGGGACTCACATTGATCCGCATGAGCAGTTCTTC. Combining the CDR3 with reference TRBV19 and TRBJ2-1 gives the whole variable domain DGGITQSPKYLFRKEGQNVTLSCEQNLNHDAMYWYRQDPGQGLRLIYYSQIVNDFQKGDIAEGYSVSREKKESFPLTVTSAQKNPTAFYLCASSIGYYGTHIDPHEQFFGPGTRLTVL.

V is TRBV9 and J is TRBJ2-4, with a weak D call TRBD1 (6 bases). Germline loops: CDR1 SGDLS, CDR2 YYNGEE. CDR3 length: 12 amino acids. V was cut by 3 bases and J by 5 bases, with 6 bases left in between. The CDR3 nucleotides are TGTGCCAGCAGCGGGACAGAAAACATTCAGTACTTC. It specifies CASSGTENIQYF.

The chain joins TRBV29-1 to TRBJ2-7, with 8 nucleotides matching TRBD2. There are 14 residues in the CDR3. Germline values: CDR1 SQVTM, CDR2 ANQGSEA. The junction had 10 bases not matched to a gene; V was cut back by 3 bases and J by 6 bases. CDR3 sequence: CSVELSAGASEQYF. The DNA of the CDR3 is TGCAGCGTTGAGTTATCAGCGGGAGCATCCGAGCAGTACTTC.

The chain carries TRBV2 and TRBJ2-7, with 10 bases matching TRBD2. Germline V lookup: CDR1 SNHLY, CDR2 FYNNEI. The junction had 3 bases not matched to a gene; V was cut back by 1 base and J by 6 bases. The CDR3 consists of 14 residues. CDR3: CASSEGLAGGEQYF. The CDR3 nucleotides read TGTGCCAGCAGTGAAGGGTTAGCGGGAGGCGAGCAGTACTTC.

The genes are TRBV21-1 and TRBJ2-4; whether TRBD1, the table's D call, matches the DNA was not checked. TRBV21-1 is a pseudogene. The CDR3 extends over 13 amino acids. The CDR3 sequence is CAGTGLAKNIQYF. Here the CDR3 DNA reads TGTGCCGGGACAGGGCTAGCCAAAAACATTCAGTACTTC.